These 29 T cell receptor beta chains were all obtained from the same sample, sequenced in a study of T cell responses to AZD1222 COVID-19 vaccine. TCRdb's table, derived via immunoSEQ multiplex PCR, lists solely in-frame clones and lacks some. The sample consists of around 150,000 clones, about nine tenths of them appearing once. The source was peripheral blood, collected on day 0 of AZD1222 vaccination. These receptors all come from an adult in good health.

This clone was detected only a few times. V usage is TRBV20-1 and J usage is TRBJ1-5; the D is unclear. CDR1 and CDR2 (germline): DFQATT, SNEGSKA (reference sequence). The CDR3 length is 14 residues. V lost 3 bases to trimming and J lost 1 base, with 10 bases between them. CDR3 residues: CSASEGLSNQPQHF. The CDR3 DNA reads TGCAGTGCTAGTGAGGGCCTAAGCAATCAGCCCCAGCATTTT.

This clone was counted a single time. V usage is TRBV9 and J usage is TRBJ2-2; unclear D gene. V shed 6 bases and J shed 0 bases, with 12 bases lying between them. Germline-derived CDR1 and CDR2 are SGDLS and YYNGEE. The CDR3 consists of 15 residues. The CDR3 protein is CASNSQPANTGELFF. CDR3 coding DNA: TGTGCCAGCAATTCCCAACCGGCGAACACCGGGGAGCTGTTTTTT.

In nucleotides, the CDR3 is TGCGCCAGCAGCTTGGTCCGACAGGGCAGCTCTGGGGCCAACGTCCTGACTTTC. As protein: CASSLVRQGSSGANVLTF. The V call is TRBV5-1, the J call TRBJ2-6, with TRBD1 matching over 7 bases. V gave up 0 bases and J gave up 0 bases; unmatched junction bases: 6. Germline CDR1 reads SGHRS; CDR2 reads YFSETQ. The CDR3 runs 18 residues.

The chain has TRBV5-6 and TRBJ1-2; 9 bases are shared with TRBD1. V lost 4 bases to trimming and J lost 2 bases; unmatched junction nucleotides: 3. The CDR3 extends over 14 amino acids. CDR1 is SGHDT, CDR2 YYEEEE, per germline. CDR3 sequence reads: CASSPGTGNYGYTF. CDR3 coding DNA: TGTGCCAGCAGCCCCGGGACAGGGAACTATGGCTACACCTTC. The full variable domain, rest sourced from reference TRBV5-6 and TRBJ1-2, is DAGVTQSPTHLIKTRGQQVTLRCSPKSGHDTVSWYQQALGQGPQFIFQYYEEEERQRGNFPDRFSGHQFPNYSSELNVNALLLGDSALYLCASSPGTGNYGYTFGSGTRLTVV.

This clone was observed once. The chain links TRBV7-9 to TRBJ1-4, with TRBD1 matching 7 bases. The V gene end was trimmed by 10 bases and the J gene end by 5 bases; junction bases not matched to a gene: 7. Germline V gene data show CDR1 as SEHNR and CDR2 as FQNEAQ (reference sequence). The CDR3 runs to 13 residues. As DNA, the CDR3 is TGTGCCACCGCAGGGGGGGGAAATGAAAAACTGTTTTTT. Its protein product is CATAGGGNEKLFF.

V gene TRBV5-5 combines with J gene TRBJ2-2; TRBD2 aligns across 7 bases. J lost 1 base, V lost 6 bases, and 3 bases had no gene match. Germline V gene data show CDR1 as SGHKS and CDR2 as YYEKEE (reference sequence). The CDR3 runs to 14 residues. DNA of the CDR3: TGTGCCAGCACCCCGGGAGGGAACACCGGGGAGCTGTTTTTT. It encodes CASTPGGNTGELFF. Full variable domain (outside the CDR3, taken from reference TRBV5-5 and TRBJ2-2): DAGVTQSPTHLIKTRGQQVTLRCSPISGHKSVSWYQQVLGQGPQFIFQYYEKEERGRGNFPDRFSARQFPNYSSELNVNALLLGDSALYLCASTPGGNTGELFFGEGSRLTVL.

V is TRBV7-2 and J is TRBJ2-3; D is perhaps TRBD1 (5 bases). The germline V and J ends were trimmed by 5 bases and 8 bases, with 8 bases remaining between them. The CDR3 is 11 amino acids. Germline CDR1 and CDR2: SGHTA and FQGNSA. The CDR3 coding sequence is TGTGCCAGCAGCCCCCAGGGTACGCAGTATTTT. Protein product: CASSPQGTQYF.

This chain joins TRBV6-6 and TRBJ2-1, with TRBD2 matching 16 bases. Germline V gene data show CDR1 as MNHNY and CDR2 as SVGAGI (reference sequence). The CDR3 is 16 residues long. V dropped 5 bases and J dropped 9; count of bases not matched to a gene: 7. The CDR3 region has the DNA TGTGCCAGCAGTACGGGACTAGCGGGAGGGGAGGGTGAGCAGTTCTTC. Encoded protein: CASSTGLAGGEGEQFF.

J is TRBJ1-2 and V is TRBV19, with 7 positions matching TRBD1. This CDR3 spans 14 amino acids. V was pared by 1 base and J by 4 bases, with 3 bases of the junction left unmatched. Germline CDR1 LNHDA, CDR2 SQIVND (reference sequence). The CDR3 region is CASSIGGQTYGYTF. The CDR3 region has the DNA TGTGCCAGTAGTATAGGGGGACAGACCTATGGCTACACCTTC.

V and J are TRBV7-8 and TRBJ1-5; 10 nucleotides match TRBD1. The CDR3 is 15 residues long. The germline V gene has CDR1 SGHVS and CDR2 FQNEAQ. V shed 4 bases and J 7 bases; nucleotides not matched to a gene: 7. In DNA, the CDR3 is TGTGCCAGCAGCTCCCCCGGGACAGGGGTCCAGCCCCAGCATTTT. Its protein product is CASSSPGTGVQPQHF.

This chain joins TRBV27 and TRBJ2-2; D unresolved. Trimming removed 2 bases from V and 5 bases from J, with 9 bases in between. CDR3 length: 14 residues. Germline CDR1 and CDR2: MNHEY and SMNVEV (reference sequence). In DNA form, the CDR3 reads TGTGCCAGCAGTTTAAGGGCTACAACCGGGGAGCTGTTTTTT. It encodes CASSLRATTGELFF.

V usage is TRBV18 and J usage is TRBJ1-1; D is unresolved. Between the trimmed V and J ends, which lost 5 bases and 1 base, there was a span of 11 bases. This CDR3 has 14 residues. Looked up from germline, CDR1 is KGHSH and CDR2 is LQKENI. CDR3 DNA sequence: TGTGCCAGCTCAACCCAACGGGGGAACACTGAAGCTTTCTTT. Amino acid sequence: CASSTQRGNTEAFF.

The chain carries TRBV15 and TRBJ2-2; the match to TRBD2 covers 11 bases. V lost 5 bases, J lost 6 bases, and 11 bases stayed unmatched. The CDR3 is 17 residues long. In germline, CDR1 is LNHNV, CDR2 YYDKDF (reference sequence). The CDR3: CATSGLAGQWHSGELFF. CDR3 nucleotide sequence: TGTGCCACCAGCGGACTAGCGGGTCAATGGCATTCCGGGGAGCTGTTTTTT.

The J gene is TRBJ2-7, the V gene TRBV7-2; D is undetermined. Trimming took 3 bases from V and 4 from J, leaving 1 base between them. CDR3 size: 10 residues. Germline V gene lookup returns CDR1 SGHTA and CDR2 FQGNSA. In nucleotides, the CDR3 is TGTGCCAGCAGCTTTTACGAGCAGTACTTC. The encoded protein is CASSFYEQYF. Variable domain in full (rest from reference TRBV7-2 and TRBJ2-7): GAGVSQSPSNKVTEKGKDVELRCDPISGHTALYWYRQSLGQGLEFLIYFQGNSAPDKSGLPSDRFSAERTGGSVSTLTIQRTQQEDSAVYLCASSFYEQYFGPGTRLTVT.

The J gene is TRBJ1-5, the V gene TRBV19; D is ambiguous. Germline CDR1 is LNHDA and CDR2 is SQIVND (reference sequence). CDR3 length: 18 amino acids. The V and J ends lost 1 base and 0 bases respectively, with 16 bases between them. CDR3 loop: CASSIAPTDDYSNQPQHF. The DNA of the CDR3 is TGTGCCAGTAGTATAGCCCCGACTGATGATTATAGCAATCAGCCCCAGCATTTT.

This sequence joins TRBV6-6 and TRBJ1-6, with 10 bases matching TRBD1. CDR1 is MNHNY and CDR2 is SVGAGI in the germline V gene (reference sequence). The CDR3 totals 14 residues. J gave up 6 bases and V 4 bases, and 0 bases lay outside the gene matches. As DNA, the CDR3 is TGTGCCAGCAGTTGGGACAGGGGTAATTCACCCCTCCACTTT. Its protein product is CASSWDRGNSPLHF.

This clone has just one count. CDR3 sequence: CASTKGGGSGQFF. DNA for the CDR3: TGTGCCAGCACCAAGGGAGGAGGGTCTGGGCAGTTCTTC. The gene calls are TRBV5-4 and TRBJ2-1, with D possibly matching TRBD2 (6 bases). The CDR3 runs to 13 residues. Trimming took off 6 bases at V and 12 bases at J, with 19 bases between the two ends. Germline CDR1 reads SGHNT; CDR2 reads YYREEE (reference sequence).

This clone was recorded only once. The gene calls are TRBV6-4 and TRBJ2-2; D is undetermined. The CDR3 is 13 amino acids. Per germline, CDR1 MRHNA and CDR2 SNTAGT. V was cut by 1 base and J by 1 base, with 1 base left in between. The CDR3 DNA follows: TGTGCCAGCAGTGACTTGAACACCGGGGAGCTGTTTTTT. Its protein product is CASSDLNTGELFF.

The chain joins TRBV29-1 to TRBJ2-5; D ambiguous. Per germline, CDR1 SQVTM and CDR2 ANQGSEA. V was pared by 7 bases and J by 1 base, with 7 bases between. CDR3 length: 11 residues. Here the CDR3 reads CSAPGQETQYF. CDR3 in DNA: TGCAGCGCCCCCGGCCAAGAGACCCAGTACTTC.

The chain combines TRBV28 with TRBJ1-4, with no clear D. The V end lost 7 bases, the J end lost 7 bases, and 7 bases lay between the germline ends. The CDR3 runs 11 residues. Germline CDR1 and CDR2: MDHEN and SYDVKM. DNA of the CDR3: TGTGCCAGCACCAAGGGTGAAAAACTGTTTTTT. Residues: CASTKGEKLFF.

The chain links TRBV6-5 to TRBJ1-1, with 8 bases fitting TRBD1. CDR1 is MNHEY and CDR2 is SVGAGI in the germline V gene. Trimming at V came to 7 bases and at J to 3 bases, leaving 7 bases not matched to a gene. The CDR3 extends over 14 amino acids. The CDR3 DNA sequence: TGTGCCAGCACCGCGGGACAGGTTGACACTGAAGCTTTCTTT. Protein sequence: CASTAGQVDTEAFF.

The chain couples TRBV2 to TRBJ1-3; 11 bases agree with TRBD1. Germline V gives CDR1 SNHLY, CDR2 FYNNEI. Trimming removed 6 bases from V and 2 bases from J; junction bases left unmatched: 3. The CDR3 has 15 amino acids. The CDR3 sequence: CASSLGQGAGNTIYF. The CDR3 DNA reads TGTGCCAGCAGCCTGGGACAGGGGGCTGGAAACACCATATATTTT.

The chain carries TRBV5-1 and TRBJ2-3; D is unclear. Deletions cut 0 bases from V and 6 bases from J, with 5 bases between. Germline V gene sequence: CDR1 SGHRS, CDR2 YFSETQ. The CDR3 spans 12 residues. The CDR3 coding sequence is TGCGCCAGCAGCTTGGGGGCTGATACGCAGTATTTT. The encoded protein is CASSLGADTQYF.

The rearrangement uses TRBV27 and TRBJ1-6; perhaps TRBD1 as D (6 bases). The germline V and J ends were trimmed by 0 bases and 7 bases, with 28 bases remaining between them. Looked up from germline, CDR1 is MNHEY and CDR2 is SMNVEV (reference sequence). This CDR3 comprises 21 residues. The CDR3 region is CASSLSGGGPRILTRNSPLHF. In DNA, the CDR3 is TGTGCCAGCAGTTTATCAGGGGGGGGACCGCGCATTCTTACGCGGAATTCACCCCTCCACTTT.

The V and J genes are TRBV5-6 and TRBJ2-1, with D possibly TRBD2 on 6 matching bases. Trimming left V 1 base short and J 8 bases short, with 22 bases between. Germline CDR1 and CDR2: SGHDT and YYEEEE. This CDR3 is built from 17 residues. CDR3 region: CASSLIGGTTFLDEQFF. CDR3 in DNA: TGTGCCAGCAGCTTGATTGGCGGGACGACCTTTTTGGATGAGCAGTTCTTC.

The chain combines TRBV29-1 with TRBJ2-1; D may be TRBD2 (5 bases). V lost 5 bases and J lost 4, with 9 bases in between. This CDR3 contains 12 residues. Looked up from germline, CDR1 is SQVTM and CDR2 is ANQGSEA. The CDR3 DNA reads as TGCAGCGTTCTGGGGAGATACAATGAGCAGTTCTTC. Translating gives CSVLGRYNEQFF.

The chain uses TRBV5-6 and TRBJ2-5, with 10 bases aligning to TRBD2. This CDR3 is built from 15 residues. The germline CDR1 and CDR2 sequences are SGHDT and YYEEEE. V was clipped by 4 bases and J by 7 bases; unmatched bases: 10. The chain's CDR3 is CASSPDVAGGGTQYF. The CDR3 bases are TGTGCCAGCAGCCCCGACGTAGCGGGGGGTGGGACCCAGTACTTC.

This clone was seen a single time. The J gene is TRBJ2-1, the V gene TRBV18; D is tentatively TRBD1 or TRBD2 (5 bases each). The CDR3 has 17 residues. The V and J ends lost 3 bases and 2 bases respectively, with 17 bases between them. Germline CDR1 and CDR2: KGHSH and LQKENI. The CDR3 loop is CASSPKDPGPTYNEQFF. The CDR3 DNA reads TGTGCCAGCTCACCCAAGGACCCGGGGCCTACCTACAATGAGCAGTTCTTC.

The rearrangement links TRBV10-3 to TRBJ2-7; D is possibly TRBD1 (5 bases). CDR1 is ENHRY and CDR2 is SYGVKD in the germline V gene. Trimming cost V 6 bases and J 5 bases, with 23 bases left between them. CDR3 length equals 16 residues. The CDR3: CAISPTRQLSRDEQYF. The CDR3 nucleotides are TGTGCCATCAGCCCAACCAGACAGCTAAGCCGGGACGAGCAGTACTTC.